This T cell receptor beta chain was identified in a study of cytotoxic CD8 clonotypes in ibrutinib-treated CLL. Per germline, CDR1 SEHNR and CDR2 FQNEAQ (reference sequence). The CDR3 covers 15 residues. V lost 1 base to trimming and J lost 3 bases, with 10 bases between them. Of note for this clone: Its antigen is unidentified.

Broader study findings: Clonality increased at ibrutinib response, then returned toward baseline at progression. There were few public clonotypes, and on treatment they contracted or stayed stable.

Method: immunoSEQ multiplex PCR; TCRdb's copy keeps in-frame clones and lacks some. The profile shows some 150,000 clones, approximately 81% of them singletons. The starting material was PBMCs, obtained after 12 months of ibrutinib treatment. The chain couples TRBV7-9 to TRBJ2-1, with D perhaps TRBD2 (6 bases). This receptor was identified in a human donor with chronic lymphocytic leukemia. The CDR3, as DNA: TGTGCCAGCAGCTTAGTGACTAGTTACTACAATGAGCAGTTCTTC. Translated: CASSLVTSYYNEQFF.